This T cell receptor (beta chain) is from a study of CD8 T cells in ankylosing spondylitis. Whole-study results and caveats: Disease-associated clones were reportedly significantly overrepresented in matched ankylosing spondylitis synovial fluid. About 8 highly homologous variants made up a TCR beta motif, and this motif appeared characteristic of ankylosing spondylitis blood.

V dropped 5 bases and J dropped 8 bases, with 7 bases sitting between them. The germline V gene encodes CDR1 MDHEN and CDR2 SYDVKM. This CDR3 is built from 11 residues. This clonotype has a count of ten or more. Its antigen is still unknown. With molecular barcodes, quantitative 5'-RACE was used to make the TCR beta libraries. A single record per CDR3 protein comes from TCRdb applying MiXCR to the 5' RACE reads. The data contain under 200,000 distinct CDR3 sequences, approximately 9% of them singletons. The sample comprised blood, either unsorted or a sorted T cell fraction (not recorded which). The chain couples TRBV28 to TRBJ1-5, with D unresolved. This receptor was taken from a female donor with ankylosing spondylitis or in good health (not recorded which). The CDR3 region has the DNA TGTGCCAGCAGTCCCAGTGAGCCCCAGCATTTT. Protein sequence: CASSPSEPQHF.